This is a list of T cell receptor beta chains from one sample in a study of Graves' ophthalmopathy and Graves' hyperthyroidism. TCRdb passed the multiplex PCR reads through MiXCR, listing each CDR3 protein once. The table has 400,000 to 500,000 distinct CDR3 sequences, 20% to 25% seen once. The sequenced sample consisted of peripheral blood. The receptors here all came from a woman aged 18-35 years with stable Graves' hyperthyroidism. Both conserved end residues are part of each CDR3. The D gene is left open where the match is weak. Part of the rows lack a size; the others show once, few, many or a class for expanded clones.

J,D,size,V,DNA,CDR3
TRBJ2-4,TRBD2,many,TRBV15,TGTGCCACCAGCAGAGATGACGCGGGAGGACTAGCCAAAAACATTCAGTACTTC,CATSRDDAGGLAKNIQYF
TRBJ1-1,NA,NA,TRBV6-1,TGTGCCAGCAGTAGTACGGGGGAGGAAGCTTTCTTT,CASSSTGEEAFF
TRBJ2-5,NA,many,TRBV30,TGTGCCTGTCTTAGCGGCTTCCAAGAGACCCAGTACTTC,CACLSGFQETQYF
TRBJ1-2,TRBD1,many,TRBV29-1,TGCAGCGCTGATCGGACAGGTACCTATGGCTACACCTTC,CSADRTGTYGYTF
TRBJ2-3,NA,many,TRBV24-1,TGTGCCACCGGCATGACAGGCCTCACAGATACGCAGTATTTT,CATGMTGLTDTQYF
TRBJ2-7,NA,many,TRBV25-1,TGTGCCAGCAGTGAACCCGGCCAATACGAGCAGTACTTC,CASSEPGQYEQYF
TRBJ2-7,TRBD2,many,TRBV24-1,TGTGCCACCAGTGACCCGGGACTAGCGCCTTACGAGCAGTACTTC,CATSDPGLAPYEQYF
TRBJ2-2,NA,many,TRBV5-1,TGCGCCAGCAGCTTGGATACCGGGGAGCTGTTTTTT,CASSLDTGELFF
TRBJ2-7,NA,many,TRBV7-9,TGTGCCAGCAGCTTTAGAGTGGGCGAGCAGTACTTC,CASSFRVGEQYF
TRBJ2-7,TRBD2,many,TRBV4-2,TGTGCCAGCAGCCAAGTTAGGACTAGGCTCTACGAGCAGTACTTC,CASSQVRTRLYEQYF
TRBJ1-2,TRBD1,many,TRBV20-1,TGCAGTGCTCCCACCGGGACAGGGACTGGCTACACCTTC,CSAPTGTGTGYTF
TRBJ1-1,NA,once,TRBV6-1,TGTGCCAGCGCCATCAACCTCGGGTGGGGCACTGAAGCTTTCTTT,CASAINLGWGTEAFF
TRBJ1-1,NA,many,TRBV10-1,TGCGCCCTTAAAGGGGGGAGCACTGAAGCTTTCTTT,CALKGGSTEAFF
TRBJ1-5,NA,many,TRBV20-1,TGCAGTGCTTATGAACAGGCGAATCAGCCCCAGCATTTT,CSAYEQANQPQHF
TRBJ2-7,TRBD2,once,TRBV28,TGTGCCAGCAGTATAGCGGGGTTCCCCTACGAGCAGTACTTC,CASSIAGFPYEQYF
TRBJ2-5,TRBD2,few,TRBV28,TGTGCCAGCAGTTTATTCTCGGCGGAGCGGGGGGCCCAGTACTTC,CASSLFSAERGAQYF
TRBJ2-2,TRBD1,NA,TRBV12-3/TRBV12-4,TGTGCCAGCAGTCCACCCTGGGACAGTCTGAACACCGGGGAGCTGTTTTTT,CASSPPWDSLNTGELFF
TRBJ1-5,NA,NA,TRBV12-3/TRBV12-4,TGTGCCAGCAGTTTTGGGGGTGAACAGCCCCAGCATTTT,CASSFGGEQPQHF
TRBJ1-1,NA,NA,TRBV5-5,TGTGTCAGCAGCTTTGACACTGAAGCTTTCTTT,CVSSFDTEAFF
TRBJ1-2,NA,NA,TRBV6-2/TRBV6-3,TGTGCCAGCAGTCCCACAGGTTTGAGGTTGCTGAACTATGGCTACACCTTC,CASSPTGLRLLNYGYTF
TRBJ2-2,NA,NA,TRBV10-1,TGCGCCAGCAAGGCCAGCGGAAACACCGGGGAGCTGTGTTTT,CASKASGNTGELCF
TRBJ2-2,TRBD1,NA,TRBV5-6,TGTGCCAGCAGCTCGGCCACAGGGGGCAGCACCGGGGAGCTGTTTTTT,CASSSATGGSTGELFF
TRBJ1-1,NA,few,TRBV5-1,TGCGCCAGCACCCTTGGGTGGGGGGGCACTGAAGCTTTCTTT,CASTLGWGGTEAFF
TRBJ1-5,NA,many,TRBV6-2/TRBV6-3,TGTGCCAGCAGTTACAGGGGTAGATATCAGCCCCAGCATTTT,CASSYRGRYQPQHF
TRBJ1-6,NA,many,TRBV5-1,TGCGCCAGCAGCTTGGTCTCGGTGTCACCCCTCCACTTT,CASSLVSVSPLHF
TRBJ1-3,TRBD1,NA,TRBV10-3,TGTGCCATCAGTGGTGGGACAGCTGGAAACACCATATATTTT,CAISGGTAGNTIYF
TRBJ2-5,NA,NA,TRBV11-2,TGTGCCAGCAGCCTCGCCGGTGGGGGGCGAGAGACCCAGTACTTC,CASSLAGGGRETQYF
TRBJ1-1,NA,few,TRBV12-3/TRBV12-4,TGTGCCAGCAGTTATCCTCTTGGTGAAGCTTTCTTT,CASSYPLGEAFF
TRBJ2-7,NA,many,TRBV2,TGTGCCAGCAGGGGGAATTCCTACGAGCAGTACTTC,CASRGNSYEQYF
TRBJ1-2,NA,NA,TRBV6-2/TRBV6-3,TGTGCCAGCAGTCCCCTCGACAGAATCTATGGCTACACCTTC,CASSPLDRIYGYTF
TRBJ2-5,NA,many,TRBV2,TGTGCCAGCAGTGACTTCCAAGAGACCCAGTACTTC,CASSDFQETQYF
TRBJ1-2,NA,many,TRBV30,TGTGCCAGGGCCAGGGGCTATGGCTACACCTTC,CARARGYGYTF
TRBJ1-3,NA,few,TRBV7-3,TGTGCCAGCAGCTTGTCCCATGGAGGAAACACCATATATTTT,CASSLSHGGNTIYF
TRBJ1-6,NA,many,TRBV6-1,TGTGCCAGCAGTAGTACAGGGATTAATTCACCCCTCCACTTT,CASSSTGINSPLHF
TRBJ2-5,TRBD2,NA,TRBV4-1,TGCGCCAGCAGCCAGCATAGCCTAGGGACTAGAGCTGAGACCCAGTACTTC,CASSQHSLGTRAETQYF
TRBJ1-1,NA,many,TRBV19,TGTGCCAGTAGTATAGAAGGGGACACTGAAGCTTTCTTT,CASSIEGDTEAFF
TRBJ2-7,NA,many,TRBV9,TGTGCCAGCAGCGTAGGTGACGGGCTAACCTTCCCCTACGAGCAGTACTTC,CASSVGDGLTFPYEQYF
TRBJ1-1,TRBD1,NA,TRBV7-9,TGTGCCAGCAGCCAAGGGGGGGTAGGGGACAGTGAAGCTTTCTTT,CASSQGGVGDSEAFF
TRBJ2-7,NA,many,TRBV28,TGTGCCAGCAGTTTTGGCGTTAACGAGCAGTACTTC,CASSFGVNEQYF
TRBJ2-5,TRBD2,many,TRBV2,TGTGCCAGCAGTGACCGAGTCCTAGCGGGAGGTGGTGAGACCCAGTACTTC,CASSDRVLAGGGETQYF
TRBJ1-5,NA,many,TRBV12-3/TRBV12-4,TGTGCCAGCTATAGGGGAGGCAATCAGCCCCAGCATTTT,CASYRGGNQPQHF
TRBJ1-1,TRBD1,many,TRBV6-2/TRBV6-3,TGTGCCAGCAACGAACAGGGGTTCACTGAAGCTTTCTTT,CASNEQGFTEAFF
TRBJ1-2,TRBD1,NA,TRBV12-3/TRBV12-4,TGTGCCAGCAGGCAAACAGGGGAGGATGGCTACACCTTC,CASRQTGEDGYTF
TRBJ1-6,NA,many,TRBV19,TGTGCCAGTAGTATACAGGGGTTCTCACCCCTCCACTTT,CASSIQGFSPLHF
TRBJ2-2,NA,many,TRBV10-3,TGTGCCATCACAGCCCATTCCGGACAGGCGCAACGGGGAGGCACCGGGGAGCTGTTTTTT,CAITAHSGQAQRGGTGELFF
TRBJ1-1,NA,many,TRBV27,TGTGCCAGCAGTTTATCGGGCAACATGAACACTGAAGCTTTCTTT,CASSLSGNMNTEAFF